This T cell receptor beta chain derives from a study of Ad26.COV2.S vaccination and SARS-CoV-2 variants. Study background: Donor had been placed in the Ad26.COV2.S arm of the COV1001 trial.

The germline V gene has CDR1 PRHDT and CDR2 FYEKMQ (reference sequence). CDR3 size: 15 residues. With 1 base removed from V and 6 bases from J, the gap between germline ends came to 16 bases. Measured with immunoSEQ multiplex PCR; TCRdb has only the in-frame clones, and not every one. This sample has fewer than 900,000 clones; 89% occur once, and the top ten carry approximately 1.5%. The treatment here: some 20 received Ad26.COV2.S at low or high dose, single or two shots; about 5 received placebo; per-sample allocation not given. At day 63 after the first vaccine or placebo injection, samples were drawn. As its vector, the vaccine had Ad26, which expressed Wuhan-strain SARS-CoV-2 spike.

The TCR comes from a person between 18 and 59 years old who received the Ad26.COV2.S COVID-19 vaccine or a placebo. The V gene is TRBV13, the J gene TRBJ2-7, with a weak D call TRBD2 (6 bases). Sample: peripheral blood, taken in a trial of Ad26.COV2.S vaccine versus placebo. The CDR3 loop reads CASSLVGGLPGEQYF. CDR3 bases: TGTGCCAGCAGCTTAGTTGGGGGACTGCCTGGCGAGCAGTACTTC. Full variable domain (remainder filled in from reference TRBV13 and TRBJ2-7): AAGVIQSPRHLIKEKRETATLKCYPIPRHDTVYWYQQGPGQDPQFLISFYEKMQSDKGSIPDRFSAQQFSDYHSELNMSSLELGDSALYFCASSLVGGLPGEQYFGPGTRLTVT.